This T cell receptor (beta chain) was identified in a study of breast tumors, draining lymph nodes, adjacent tissues. Findings and caveats of the study: Compared with lymph nodes, tumors were less diverse; compared with nontumor tissue, more. Luminal-like breast cancer showed significantly higher tumor–nontumor repertoire similarity than basal-like.

This CDR3 is 16 amino acids long. V shed 1 base and J 6 bases; nucleotides not matched to a gene: 10. Germline lookup yields CDR1 DFQATT and CDR2 SNEGSKA (reference sequence). TCRdb ran MiXCR on the multiplex PCR reads and lists one entry per CDR3 protein. The repertoire has more than 100,000 distinct CDR3 sequences, around 20% of them found once; the top ten carry just over 2.5%. This clonotype was detected ten times or more. Its antigen is not known. Axillary draining lymph nodes of breast cancer patients supplied the node samples. The chain is built from TRBV20-1 and TRBJ2-1; 9 nucleotides line up with TRBD2. Sequencing was carried out using axillary lymph node tissue. This TCR was recovered from a female donor with breast cancer. Some clones in this sample may be carry-over from other donors' samples. The CDR3 here is CSARVSGRLPVNEQFF. The CDR3 nucleotides are TGCAGTGCTAGAGTTAGCGGGAGACTTCCTGTCAATGAGCAGTTCTTC.